Listed below are T cell receptor beta chains from one sample, sequenced in a study of CD4 T cells in relation to SARS-CoV-2 and coronaviruses. Sequencing was performed with immunoSEQ multiplex PCR; in TCRdb, only in-frame clones are kept and a portion is missing. Of around 41,000 clones detected, approximately 84% appear once; the ten largest clones hold roughly 1.2%. These TCRs are of unknown antigen specificity. The sample comprised naive CD4+ T cells from PBMCs, cultured in vitro. The receptors come from an adult with COVID-19. The CDR3 runs from the conserved cysteine through the conserved F or W. The D gene is left open where the match is weak. Where a row states a size, it is once, few, many or the class of an expanded clone; other rows omit it.

len: 14
d_gene: TRBD1
abundance: few
j_gene: TRBJ2-7
v_gene: TRBV30
CDR3aa: CAWSPGTDNYEQYF
CDR3nt: TGTGCCTGGAGCCCCGGGACAGATAACTACGAGCAGTACTTC

len: 15
d_gene: TRBD2
abundance: NA
j_gene: TRBJ2-3
v_gene: TRBV2
CDR3aa: CASSLTSGRGNTQYF
CDR3nt: TGTGCCAGCAGTCTGACTAGCGGGAGAGGTAATACGCAGTATTTT

len: 15
d_gene: TRBD2
abundance: NA
j_gene: TRBJ2-5
v_gene: TRBV10-1
CDR3aa: CASSEGASGQETQYF
CDR3nt: TGCGCCAGCAGTGAGGGGGCTAGCGGACAAGAGACCCAGTACTTC

len: 14
d_gene: TRBD1
abundance: NA
j_gene: TRBJ2-4
v_gene: TRBV27
CDR3aa: CASSSTGGWHIQYF
CDR3nt: TGTGCCAGCAGTAGTACAGGGGGCTGGCACATTCAGTACTTC

len: 14
d_gene: TRBD1
abundance: once
j_gene: TRBJ2-7
v_gene: TRBV6-5
CDR3aa: CASTLGLGGSEQYF
CDR3nt: TGTGCCAGCACTCTTGGTCTAGGGGGCAGCGAGCAGTACTTC

len: 16
d_gene: TRBD1
abundance: few
j_gene: TRBJ1-3
v_gene: TRBV5-1
CDR3aa: CASSLAGQTLGNTIYF
CDR3nt: TGCGCCAGCAGCTTGGCGGGACAGACTCTTGGAAACACCATATATTTT

len: 15
d_gene: NA
abundance: once
j_gene: TRBJ2-3
v_gene: TRBV19
CDR3aa: CASSTRRQGTDTQYF
CDR3nt: TGTGCCAGTAGTACGAGAAGGCAGGGCACAGATACGCAGTATTTT

len: 14
d_gene: TRBD2
abundance: NA
j_gene: TRBJ2-1
v_gene: TRBV30
CDR3aa: CAWSQKRDYNEQFF
CDR3nt: TGTGCCTGGAGTCAAAAGCGGGACTACAATGAGCAGTTCTTC

len: 16
d_gene: TRBD2
abundance: NA
j_gene: TRBJ2-1
v_gene: TRBV10-2
CDR3aa: CASSEAGVPSYNEQFF
CDR3nt: TGCGCCAGCAGTGAAGCGGGAGTGCCTTCCTACAATGAGCAGTTCTTC

len: 20
d_gene: TRBD1
abundance: NA
j_gene: TRBJ2-5
v_gene: TRBV14
CDR3aa: CASSHFYGTGGLMGQETQYF
CDR3nt: TGTGCCAGCAGCCACTTCTACGGGACAGGGGGTTTGATGGGACAAGAGACCCAGTACTTC

len: 17
d_gene: TRBD2
abundance: NA
j_gene: TRBJ2-1
v_gene: TRBV24-1
CDR3aa: CATSDSTSGSIDNEQFF
CDR3nt: TGTGCCACCAGTGACTCCACTAGCGGGAGTATAGACAATGAGCAGTTCTTC

len: 13
d_gene: NA
abundance: NA
j_gene: TRBJ1-4
v_gene: TRBV9
CDR3aa: CASSVGTDEKLFF
CDR3nt: TGTGCCAGCAGCGTAGGGACCGATGAAAAACTGTTTTTT

len: 12
d_gene: NA
abundance: NA
j_gene: TRBJ2-5
v_gene: TRBV5-1
CDR3aa: CASSLTRETQYF
CDR3nt: TGCGCCAGCAGCTTGACGAGAGAGACCCAGTACTTC

len: 15
d_gene: NA
abundance: NA
j_gene: TRBJ2-7
v_gene: TRBV5-5
CDR3aa: CASSILTTTEYEQYF
CDR3nt: TGTGCCAGCAGCATACTAACGACCACGGAGTACGAGCAGTACTTC

len: 14
d_gene: TRBD1
abundance: NA
j_gene: TRBJ2-7
v_gene: TRBV7-9
CDR3aa: CASSLAGTGNEQYF
CDR3nt: TGTGCCAGCAGCTTAGCGGGGACAGGGAACGAGCAGTACTTC

len: 13
d_gene: NA
abundance: NA
j_gene: TRBJ2-5
v_gene: TRBV2
CDR3aa: CASIFLAWETQYF
CDR3nt: TGTGCCAGCATCTTCTTAGCTTGGGAGACCCAGTACTTC

len: 16
d_gene: TRBD1
abundance: few
j_gene: TRBJ1-6
v_gene: TRBV5-8
CDR3aa: CASSYTPTGTNSPLHF
CDR3nt: TGTGCCAGCAGCTACACACCGACAGGGACGAATTCACCCCTCCACTTT

len: 11
d_gene: NA
abundance: NA
j_gene: TRBJ2-5
v_gene: TRBV19
CDR3aa: CASSILGTQYF
CDR3nt: TGTGCCAGTAGTATTTTAGGTACCCAGTACTTC

len: 16
d_gene: NA
abundance: NA
j_gene: TRBJ2-7
v_gene: TRBV18
CDR3aa: CASSPMGAGSLYEQYF
CDR3nt: TGTGCCAGCTCACCGATGGGGGCAGGAAGCCTATACGAGCAGTACTTC

len: 14
d_gene: NA
abundance: NA
j_gene: TRBJ2-7
v_gene: TRBV21-1
CDR3aa: CASSSGRGPYEQYF
CDR3nt: TGTGCCAGCAGCTCCGGGAGGGGCCCCTACGAGCAGTACTTC

len: 16
d_gene: TRBD1
abundance: NA
j_gene: TRBJ2-3
v_gene: TRBV2
CDR3aa: CASSGFGTGVRDTQYF
CDR3nt: TGTGCCAGCAGTGGGTTCGGGACAGGGGTTCGTGATACGCAGTATTTT

len: 15
d_gene: TRBD2
abundance: once
j_gene: TRBJ2-5
v_gene: TRBV7-2
CDR3aa: CASSSRGSGTETQYF
CDR3nt: TGTGCCAGCAGCTCCCGGGGTAGCGGGACTGAGACCCAGTACTTC

len: 17
d_gene: NA
abundance: NA
j_gene: TRBJ1-1
v_gene: TRBV5-8
CDR3aa: CASNRNIGTGLVTEAFF
CDR3nt: TGTGCCAGCAATCGGAATATCGGGACGGGGCTGGTCACTGAAGCTTTCTTT

len: 18
d_gene: NA
abundance: NA
j_gene: TRBJ1-4
v_gene: TRBV2
CDR3aa: CASTPGFWGASTNEKLFF
CDR3nt: TGTGCCAGCACCCCCGGGTTCTGGGGCGCATCAACTAATGAAAAACTGTTTTTT

len: 15
d_gene: NA
abundance: NA
j_gene: TRBJ2-5
v_gene: TRBV18
CDR3aa: CASSPTGGHQQTQYF
CDR3nt: TGTGCCAGCTCACCGACTGGGGGCCACCAACAGACCCAGTACTTC

len: 15
d_gene: NA
abundance: NA
j_gene: TRBJ1-1
v_gene: TRBV27
CDR3aa: CASSKWGAGNTEAFF
CDR3nt: TGTGCCAGCAGTAAGTGGGGGGCAGGGAACACTGAAGCTTTCTTT

len: 16
d_gene: NA
abundance: NA
j_gene: TRBJ2-6
v_gene: TRBV5-1
CDR3aa: CASSPPRDSGANVLTF
CDR3nt: TGCGCCAGCAGCCCACCCAGGGACTCTGGGGCCAACGTCCTGACTTTC

len: 15
d_gene: TRBD2
abundance: NA
j_gene: TRBJ2-5
v_gene: TRBV7-6
CDR3aa: CASSLLRGSQETQYF
CDR3nt: TGTGCCAGCAGCCTCCTGCGGGGGTCCCAAGAGACCCAGTACTTC

len: 14
d_gene: NA
abundance: once
j_gene: TRBJ2-1
v_gene: TRBV3-1/TRBV3-2
CDR3aa: CASSNEVTSNEQFF
CDR3nt: TGTGCCAGCAGCAACGAAGTGACTAGCAATGAGCAGTTCTTC

len: 16
d_gene: TRBD1
abundance: NA
j_gene: TRBJ1-1
v_gene: TRBV2
CDR3aa: CASLRDSGVWGTEAFF
CDR3nt: TGTGCCAGTTTGAGGGACAGTGGTGTTTGGGGCACTGAAGCTTTCTTT

len: 15
d_gene: TRBD2
abundance: NA
j_gene: TRBJ2-1
v_gene: TRBV28
CDR3aa: CASSLAGGDVNEQFF
CDR3nt: TGTGCCAGCAGTTTAGCGGGAGGGGACGTCAATGAGCAGTTCTTC

len: 12
d_gene: NA
abundance: once
j_gene: TRBJ2-1
v_gene: TRBV9
CDR3aa: CASSVGPSEQFF
CDR3nt: TGTGCCAGCAGCGTAGGGCCCAGCGAGCAGTTCTTC

len: 21
d_gene: TRBD1
abundance: once
j_gene: TRBJ2-4
v_gene: TRBV2
CDR3aa: CASSEALRTGLPILAKNIQYF
CDR3nt: TGTGCCAGCAGTGAAGCGCTTCGGACAGGGTTGCCGATATTAGCCAAAAACATTCAGTACTTC

len: 14
d_gene: NA
abundance: NA
j_gene: TRBJ2-2
v_gene: TRBV24-1
CDR3aa: CATSDLLRTGELFF
CDR3nt: TGTGCCACCAGTGATTTGCTTCGAACCGGGGAGCTGTTTTTT

len: 22
d_gene: TRBD2
abundance: NA
j_gene: TRBJ2-1
v_gene: TRBV7-3
CDR3aa: CASSLKGGVAGGPLPDYNEQFF
CDR3nt: TGTGCCAGCAGCTTAAAGGGGGGGGTAGCGGGAGGGCCCTTACCGGACTACAATGAGCAGTTCTTC

len: 15
d_gene: TRBD1
abundance: NA
j_gene: TRBJ2-5
v_gene: TRBV25-1
CDR3aa: CASSDRGRTGRTQYF
CDR3nt: TGTGCCAGCAGTGACAGGGGGAGGACAGGGCGGACCCAGTACTTC

len: 16
d_gene: TRBD2
abundance: NA
j_gene: TRBJ2-7
v_gene: TRBV3-1/TRBV3-2
CDR3aa: CASSQGLAGEPYEQYF
CDR3nt: TGTGCCAGCAGCCAAGGACTAGCGGGAGAACCCTACGAGCAGTACTTC

len: 17
d_gene: NA
abundance: once
j_gene: TRBJ1-4
v_gene: TRBV19
CDR3aa: CASSGIAGQTKNEKLFF
CDR3nt: TGTGCCAGTAGCGGAATCGCTGGACAGACCAAAAATGAAAAACTGTTTTTT

len: 14
d_gene: TRBD2
abundance: NA
j_gene: TRBJ2-3
v_gene: TRBV25-1
CDR3aa: CASNPTSGRSTQYF
CDR3nt: TGTGCCAGTAACCCGACTAGCGGGAGGAGCACGCAGTATTTT

len: 18
d_gene: TRBD2
abundance: NA
j_gene: TRBJ2-1
v_gene: TRBV10-3
CDR3aa: CAISALAGGPSRDNEQFF
CDR3nt: TGTGCCATCAGTGCTCTAGCGGGAGGCCCCTCTCGGGACAATGAGCAGTTCTTC

len: 15
d_gene: TRBD2
abundance: NA
j_gene: TRBJ2-1
v_gene: TRBV6-6
CDR3aa: CASSVSGRAWNEQFF
CDR3nt: TGTGCCAGCAGTGTTAGCGGGAGGGCCTGGAATGAGCAGTTCTTC

len: 12
d_gene: NA
abundance: NA
j_gene: TRBJ2-1
v_gene: TRBV12-3/TRBV12-4
CDR3aa: CASSPNYNEQFF
CDR3nt: TGTGCCAGCAGTCCAAATTACAATGAGCAGTTCTTC

len: 16
d_gene: TRBD2
abundance: NA
j_gene: TRBJ2-7
v_gene: TRBV7-2
CDR3aa: CASSYDTGTSLTGKYF
CDR3nt: TGTGCCAGCAGCTACGACACTGGGACTAGCCTCACGGGGAAGTACTTC

len: 13
d_gene: NA
abundance: once
j_gene: TRBJ2-2
v_gene: TRBV2
CDR3aa: CASMEGLAGELFF
CDR3nt: TGTGCCAGCATGGAGGGGCTCGCCGGGGAGCTGTTTTTT

len: 15
d_gene: TRBD2
abundance: NA
j_gene: TRBJ2-1
v_gene: TRBV30
CDR3aa: CAWSGAAGGYNEQFF
CDR3nt: TGTGCCTGGAGTGGAGCAGCGGGAGGGTACAATGAGCAGTTCTTC

len: 14
d_gene: NA
abundance: NA
j_gene: TRBJ2-3
v_gene: TRBV28
CDR3aa: CASSLGRDTDTQYF
CDR3nt: TGTGCCAGCAGTTTGGGACGGGACACAGATACGCAGTATTTT

len: 16
d_gene: NA
abundance: NA
j_gene: TRBJ2-2
v_gene: TRBV24-1
CDR3aa: CATSDYSRGNTGELFF
CDR3nt: TGTGCCACCAGTGATTACTCCAGGGGGAACACCGGGGAGCTGTTTTTT

len: 15
d_gene: TRBD2
abundance: NA
j_gene: TRBJ2-3
v_gene: TRBV6-4
CDR3aa: CATLRWTSSVDTQYF
CDR3nt: TGTGCCACCCTTCGGTGGACTAGTTCAGTAGATACGCAGTATTTT

len: 17
d_gene: NA
abundance: NA
j_gene: TRBJ2-7
v_gene: TRBV28
CDR3aa: CASSLNIGTHGAYEQYF
CDR3nt: TGTGCCAGCAGTTTAAATATCGGGACCCACGGAGCCTACGAGCAGTACTTC

len: 14
d_gene: NA
abundance: NA
j_gene: TRBJ1-5
v_gene: TRBV3-1/TRBV3-2
CDR3aa: CASSQEGWGKPQHF
CDR3nt: TGTGCCAGCAGCCAAGAAGGATGGGGGAAGCCCCAGCATTTT

len: 18
d_gene: TRBD1
abundance: NA
j_gene: TRBJ1-1
v_gene: TRBV2
CDR3aa: CASSSNRPGTGGGTEAFF
CDR3nt: TGTGCCAGCAGTAGTAACCGTCCCGGGACAGGGGGCGGCACTGAAGCTTTCTTT

len: 14
d_gene: NA
abundance: NA
j_gene: TRBJ1-5
v_gene: TRBV4-2
CDR3aa: CASSPAGGDQPQHF
CDR3nt: TGTGCCAGCAGCCCCGCAGGCGGCGATCAGCCCCAGCATTTT